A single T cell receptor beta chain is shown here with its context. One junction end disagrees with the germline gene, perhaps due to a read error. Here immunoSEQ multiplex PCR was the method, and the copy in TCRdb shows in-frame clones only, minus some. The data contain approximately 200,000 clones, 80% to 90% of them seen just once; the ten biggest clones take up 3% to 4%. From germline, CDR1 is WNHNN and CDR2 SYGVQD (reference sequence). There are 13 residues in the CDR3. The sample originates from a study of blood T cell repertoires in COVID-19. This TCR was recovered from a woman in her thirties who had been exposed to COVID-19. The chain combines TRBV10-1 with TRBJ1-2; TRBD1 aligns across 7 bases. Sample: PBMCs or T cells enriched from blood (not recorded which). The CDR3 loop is CASLNYRGDSCPF. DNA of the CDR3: TGCGCCAGCTTAAATTACAGGGGTGACTCCTGCCCCTTC.